The 5 T cell receptor beta chains reported below all come from one sample, sequenced in a study of CD8+CD57+ T cells in acquired aplastic anemia. Sequencing involved patients with CD8+CD57+ cell expansion previously shown by flow cytometry. Investigators profiled TCR beta VDJ and CDR3 from genomic DNA template. In TCRdb, the reads were re-called with MiXCR into one record per CDR3 protein. There are about 98,000 distinct CDR3 sequences in the sample; approximately 73% occur only once, and 60% to 80% lies in the top ten. Sequenced sample: sorted CD4+, CD8+, or CD8+CD57+ T cells (not recorded which) from PBMCs. These TCRs come from a human donor with aplastic anemia.

This sequence joins TRBV19 and TRBJ1-2; TRBD1 is a possible D gene (5 bases). This CDR3 comprises 13 residues. Trimming pared 1 base from V and 8 bases from J, leaving 11 bases between. Looked up from germline, CDR1 is LNHDA and CDR2 is SQIVND (reference sequence). Here the CDR3 reads CASSIAGGVGYTF. The CDR3 nucleotides are TGTGCCAGTAGTATAGCCGGGGGTGTAGGCTACACCTTC.

The J gene is TRBJ1-5, the V gene TRBV27, with D perhaps matching TRBD1 (5 bases). Germline-derived CDR1 and CDR2 are MNHEY and SMNVEV (reference sequence). The germline V and J ends were trimmed by 1 base and 6 bases, with 7 bases remaining between them. CDR3 length equals 13 residues. The CDR3, as DNA: TGTGCCAGCAGTTTATTTGGGGGTCAGCCCCAGCATTTT. Translation gives CASSLFGGQPQHF.

This clonotype is medium-sized. This rearrangement joins TRBV29-1 to TRBJ2-7; perhaps TRBD1 as D (6 bases). Germline V gives CDR1 SQVTM, CDR2 ANQGSEA. Between the trimmed V and J ends, which lost 2 bases and 5 bases, there was a span of 10 bases. CDR3 length equals 12 residues. The CDR3 coding sequence is TGCAGCGTTGAAACCAGGGGAGACGAGCAGTACTTC. This encodes CSVETRGDEQYF.

J is TRBJ2-6 and V is TRBV20-1; D is undetermined. Germline V gives CDR1 DFQATT, CDR2 SNEGSKA (reference sequence). This CDR3 contains 15 residues. V gave up 1 base and J gave up 3 bases, with 10 bases separating them. Here the CDR3 reads CSARARRGGANVLTF. The DNA of the CDR3 is TGCAGTGCTAGAGCCCGTCGCGGTGGGGCCAACGTCCTGACTTTC.

This clonotype was seen just once. In nucleotides, the CDR3 is TGTGCCACCAGACCAGAAGGGGAGGTCACTGAAGCTTTCTTT. Translated, it gives CATRPEGEVTEAFF. J is TRBJ1-1 and V is TRBV24-1, with TRBD1 as a possible D gene (5 bases). Per germline, CDR1 KGHDR and CDR2 SFDVKD. This CDR3 spans 14 amino acids. V lost 7 bases to trimming and J lost 4 bases, with 15 bases between them.